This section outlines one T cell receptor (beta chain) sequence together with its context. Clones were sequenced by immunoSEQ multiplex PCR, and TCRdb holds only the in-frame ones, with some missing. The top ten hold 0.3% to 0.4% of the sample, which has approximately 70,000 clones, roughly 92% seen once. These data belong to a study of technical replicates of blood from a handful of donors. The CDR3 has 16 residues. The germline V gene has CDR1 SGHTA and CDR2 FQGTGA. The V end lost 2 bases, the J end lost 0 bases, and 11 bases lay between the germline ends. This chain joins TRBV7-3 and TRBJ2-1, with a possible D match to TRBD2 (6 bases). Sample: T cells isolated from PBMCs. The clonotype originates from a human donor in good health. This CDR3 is CASSLEDGSSYNEQFF. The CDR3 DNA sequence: TGTGCCAGCAGCTTAGAGGACGGGAGCTCCTACAATGAGCAGTTCTTC.